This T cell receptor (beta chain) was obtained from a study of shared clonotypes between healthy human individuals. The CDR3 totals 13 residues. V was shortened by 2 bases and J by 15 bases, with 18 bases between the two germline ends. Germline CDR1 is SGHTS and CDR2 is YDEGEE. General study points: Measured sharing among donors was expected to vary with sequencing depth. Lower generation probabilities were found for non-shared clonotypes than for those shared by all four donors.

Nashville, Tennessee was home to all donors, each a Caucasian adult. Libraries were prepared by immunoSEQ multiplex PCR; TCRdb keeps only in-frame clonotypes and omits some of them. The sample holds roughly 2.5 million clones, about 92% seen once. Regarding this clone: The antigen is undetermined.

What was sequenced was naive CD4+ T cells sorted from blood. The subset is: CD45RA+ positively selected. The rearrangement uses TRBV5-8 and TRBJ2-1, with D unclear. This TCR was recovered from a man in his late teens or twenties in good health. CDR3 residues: CASSLPGTILWFF. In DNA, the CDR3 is TGTGCCAGCAGCTTACCCGGTACTATCCTGTGGTTCTTC. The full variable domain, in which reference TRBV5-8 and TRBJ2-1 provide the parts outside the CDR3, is EAGVTQSPTHLIKTRGQQATLRCSPISGHTSVYWYQQALGLGLQFLLWYDEGEERNRGNFPPRFSGRQFPNYSSELNVNALELEDSALYLCASSLPGTILWFFGPGTRLTVL.